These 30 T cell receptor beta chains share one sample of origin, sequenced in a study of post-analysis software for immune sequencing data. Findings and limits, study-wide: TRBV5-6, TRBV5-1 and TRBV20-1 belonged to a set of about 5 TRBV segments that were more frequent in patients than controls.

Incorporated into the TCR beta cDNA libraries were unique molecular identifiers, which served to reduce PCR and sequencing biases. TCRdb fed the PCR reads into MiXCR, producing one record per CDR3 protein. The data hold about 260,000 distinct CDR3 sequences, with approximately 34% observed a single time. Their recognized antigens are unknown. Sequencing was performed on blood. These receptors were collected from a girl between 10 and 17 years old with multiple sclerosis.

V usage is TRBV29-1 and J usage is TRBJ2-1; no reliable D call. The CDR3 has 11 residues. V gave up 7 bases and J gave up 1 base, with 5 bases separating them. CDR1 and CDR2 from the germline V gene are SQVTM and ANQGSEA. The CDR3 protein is CSAESYNEQFF. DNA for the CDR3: TGCAGCGCCGAGTCCTACAATGAGCAGTTCTTC.

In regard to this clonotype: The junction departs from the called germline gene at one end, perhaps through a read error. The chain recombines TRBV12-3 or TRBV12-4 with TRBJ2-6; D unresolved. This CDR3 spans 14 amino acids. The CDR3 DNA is TGTACCAGCATACAGTCGGGTGGGGCCAACGTCCTGACTTTC. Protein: CTSIQSGGANVLTF.

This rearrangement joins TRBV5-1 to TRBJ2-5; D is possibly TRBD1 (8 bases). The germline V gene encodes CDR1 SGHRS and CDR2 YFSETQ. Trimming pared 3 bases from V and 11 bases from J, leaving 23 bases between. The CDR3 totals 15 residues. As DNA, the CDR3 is TGCGCCAGCAGCTGGACAGGGAGGGGAGACAATGAGCAGTACTTC. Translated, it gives CASSWTGRGDNEQYF. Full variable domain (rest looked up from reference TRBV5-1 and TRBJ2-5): KAGVTQTPRYLIKTRGQQVTLSCSPISGHRSVSWYQQTPGQGLQFLFEYFSETQRNKGNFPGRFSGRQFSNSRSEMNVSTLELGDSALYLCASSWTGRGDNEQYFGPGTRLLVL.

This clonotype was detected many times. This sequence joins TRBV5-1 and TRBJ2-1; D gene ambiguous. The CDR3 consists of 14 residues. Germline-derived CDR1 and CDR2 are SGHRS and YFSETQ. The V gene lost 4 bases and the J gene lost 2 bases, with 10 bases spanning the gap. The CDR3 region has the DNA TGCGCCAGCAGCGATGGTGGGACCTACAATGAGCAGTTCTTC. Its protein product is CASSDGGTYNEQFF.

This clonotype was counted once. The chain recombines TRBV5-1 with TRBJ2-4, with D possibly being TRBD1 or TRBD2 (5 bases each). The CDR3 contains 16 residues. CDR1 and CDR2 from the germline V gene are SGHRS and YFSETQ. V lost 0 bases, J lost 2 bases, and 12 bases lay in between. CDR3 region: CASSLDGGGSKNIQYF. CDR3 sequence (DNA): TGCGCCAGCAGCTTGGATGGTGGGGGATCCAAAAACATTCAGTACTTC.

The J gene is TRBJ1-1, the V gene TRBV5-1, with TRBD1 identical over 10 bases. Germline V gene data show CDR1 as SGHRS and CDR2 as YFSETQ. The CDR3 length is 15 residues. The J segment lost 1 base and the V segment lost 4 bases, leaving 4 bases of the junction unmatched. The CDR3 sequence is CASSPRTGGNTEAFF. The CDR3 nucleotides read TGCGCCAGCAGCCCAAGGACAGGGGGGAACACTGAAGCTTTCTTT.

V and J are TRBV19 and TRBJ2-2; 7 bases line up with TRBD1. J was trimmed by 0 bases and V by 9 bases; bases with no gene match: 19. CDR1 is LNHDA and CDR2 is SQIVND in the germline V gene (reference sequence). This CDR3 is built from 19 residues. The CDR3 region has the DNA TGTGCCAGCACCCCCTACCGGGACAGAAAGTTCTCGAACACCGGGGAGCTGTTTTTT. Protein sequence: CASTPYRDRKFSNTGELFF.

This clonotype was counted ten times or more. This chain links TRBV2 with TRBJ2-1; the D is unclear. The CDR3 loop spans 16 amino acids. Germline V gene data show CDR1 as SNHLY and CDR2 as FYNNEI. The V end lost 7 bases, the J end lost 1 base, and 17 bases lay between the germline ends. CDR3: CASIKGWEGSYNEQFF. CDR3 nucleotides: TGTGCCAGCATCAAAGGATGGGAAGGGTCCTACAATGAGCAGTTCTTC.

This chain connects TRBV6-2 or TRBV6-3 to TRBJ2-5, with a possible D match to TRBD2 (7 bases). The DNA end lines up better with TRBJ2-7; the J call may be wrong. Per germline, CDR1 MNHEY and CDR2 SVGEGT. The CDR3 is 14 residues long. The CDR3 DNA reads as TGTGCCAGCAGTTACTACGGGGGGCCCTACGAGCAGTACTTC. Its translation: CASSYYGGPYEQYF.

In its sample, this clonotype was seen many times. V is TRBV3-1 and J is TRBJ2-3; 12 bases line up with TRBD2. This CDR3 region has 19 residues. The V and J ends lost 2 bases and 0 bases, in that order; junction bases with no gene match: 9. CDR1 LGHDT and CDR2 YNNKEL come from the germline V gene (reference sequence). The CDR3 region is CASSQQLAGGPVSTDTQYF. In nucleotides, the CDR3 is TGTGCCAGCAGCCAACAACTAGCGGGAGGCCCTGTGAGCACAGATACGCAGTATTTT.

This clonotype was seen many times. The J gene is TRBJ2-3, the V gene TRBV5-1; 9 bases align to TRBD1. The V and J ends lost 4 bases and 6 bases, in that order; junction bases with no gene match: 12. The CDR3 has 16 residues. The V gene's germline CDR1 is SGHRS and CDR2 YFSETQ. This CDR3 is CASSAGNRGRMDTQYF. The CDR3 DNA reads TGCGCCAGCAGCGCAGGAAACAGGGGGCGAATGGATACGCAGTATTTT.

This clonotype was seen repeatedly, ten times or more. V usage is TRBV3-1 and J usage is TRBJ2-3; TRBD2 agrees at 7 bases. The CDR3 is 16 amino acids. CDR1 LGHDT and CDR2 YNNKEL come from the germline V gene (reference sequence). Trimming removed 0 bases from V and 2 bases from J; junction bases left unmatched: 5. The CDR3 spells CASSQEQLAATDTQYF. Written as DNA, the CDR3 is TGTGCCAGCAGCCAAGAACAGCTAGCGGCCACAGATACGCAGTATTTT.

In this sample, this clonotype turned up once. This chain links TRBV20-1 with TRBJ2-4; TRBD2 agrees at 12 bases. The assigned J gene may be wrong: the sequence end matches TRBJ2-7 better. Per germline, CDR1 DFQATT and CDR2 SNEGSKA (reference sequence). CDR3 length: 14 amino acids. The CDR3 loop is CSARGTSGNYEQYF. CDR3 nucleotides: TGCAGTGCTAGAGGGACTAGCGGGAACTACGAGCAGTACTTC.

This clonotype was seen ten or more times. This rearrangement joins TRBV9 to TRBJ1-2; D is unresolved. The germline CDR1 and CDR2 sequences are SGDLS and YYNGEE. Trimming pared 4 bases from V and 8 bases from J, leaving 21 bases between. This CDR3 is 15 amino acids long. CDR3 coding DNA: TGTGCCAGCAGCCCCCGACGAGGAGGGTCAGGCGGCTACACCTTC. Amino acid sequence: CASSPRRGGSGGYTF.

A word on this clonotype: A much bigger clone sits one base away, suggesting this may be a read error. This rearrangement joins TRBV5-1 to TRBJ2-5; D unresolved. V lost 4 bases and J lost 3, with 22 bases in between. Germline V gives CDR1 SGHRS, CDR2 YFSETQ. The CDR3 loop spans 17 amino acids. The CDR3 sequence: CASSERKPNRPKETQYF. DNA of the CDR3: TGCGCCAGCAGCGAGAGGAAGCCAAATCGACCAAAAGAGACCCAGTACTTC.

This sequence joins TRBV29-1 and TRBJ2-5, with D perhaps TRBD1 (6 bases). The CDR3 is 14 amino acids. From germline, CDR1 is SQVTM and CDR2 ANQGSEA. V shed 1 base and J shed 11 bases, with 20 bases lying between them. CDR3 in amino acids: CSVEARQVRNEQYF. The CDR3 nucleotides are TGCAGCGTTGAAGCAAGACAGGTTCGCAATGAGCAGTACTTC.

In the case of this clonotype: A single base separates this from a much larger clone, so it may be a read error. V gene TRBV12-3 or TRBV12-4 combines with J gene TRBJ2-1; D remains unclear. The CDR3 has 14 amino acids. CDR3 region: CASSSIDPYSEQFF. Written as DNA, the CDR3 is TGTGCCAGCTCGTCGATAGATCCCTACAGTGAGCAGTTCTTC.

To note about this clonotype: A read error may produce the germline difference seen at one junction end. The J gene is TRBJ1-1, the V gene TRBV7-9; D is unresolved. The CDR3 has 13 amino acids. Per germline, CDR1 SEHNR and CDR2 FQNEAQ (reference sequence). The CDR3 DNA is TGTGCCGGCCTGAGGGCCGGCAACACTAAAGCTTTCTTT. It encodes CAGLRAGNTKAFF.

The CDR3 sequence: CASSSLDRFSYEQYF. The CDR3 nucleotides are TGTGCCAGCAGTTCCTTGGACAGATTCTCCTACGAGCAGTACTTC. The genes are TRBV7-9 and TRBJ2-7; D is possibly TRBD1 (6 bases). This CDR3 is built from 15 residues. Trimming pared 6 bases from V and 0 bases from J, leaving 15 bases between. Germline loops: CDR1 SEHNR, CDR2 FQNEAQ (reference sequence). The whole variable domain, filled in from reference TRBV7-9 and TRBJ2-7, reads DTGVSQNPRHKITKRGQNVTFRCDPISEHNRLYWYRQTLGQGPEFLTYFQNEAQLEKSRLLSDRFSAERPKGSFSTLEIQRTEQGDSAMYLCASSSLDRFSYEQYFGPGTRLTVT.

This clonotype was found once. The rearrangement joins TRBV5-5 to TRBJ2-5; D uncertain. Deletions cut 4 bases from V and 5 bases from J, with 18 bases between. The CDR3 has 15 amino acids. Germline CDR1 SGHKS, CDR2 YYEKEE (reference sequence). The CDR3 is CASSVGPELIETQYF. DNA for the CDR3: TGTGCCAGCAGCGTCGGGCCTGAGCTAATCGAGACCCAGTACTTC.

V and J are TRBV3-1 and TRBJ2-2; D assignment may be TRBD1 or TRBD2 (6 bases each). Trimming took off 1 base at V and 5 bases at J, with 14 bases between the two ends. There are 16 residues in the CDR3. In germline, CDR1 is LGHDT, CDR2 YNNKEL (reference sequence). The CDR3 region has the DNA TGTGCCAGCAGCCAAGGTCCGGGGGCGATGACCGGGGAGCTGTTTTTT. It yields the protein CASSQGPGAMTGELFF.

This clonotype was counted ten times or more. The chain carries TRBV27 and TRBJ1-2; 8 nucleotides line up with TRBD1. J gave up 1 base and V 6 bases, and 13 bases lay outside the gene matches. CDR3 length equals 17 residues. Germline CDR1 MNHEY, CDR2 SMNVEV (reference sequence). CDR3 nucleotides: TGTGCCAGCAGCCCGACAGGGGCCGAGACTTATAACTATGGCTACACCTTC. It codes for CASSPTGAETYNYGYTF.

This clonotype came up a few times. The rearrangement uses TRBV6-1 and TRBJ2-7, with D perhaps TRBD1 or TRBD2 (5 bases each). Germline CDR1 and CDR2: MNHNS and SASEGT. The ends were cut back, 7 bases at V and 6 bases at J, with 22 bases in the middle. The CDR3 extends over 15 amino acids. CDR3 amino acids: CASNPRRGNRGEQYF. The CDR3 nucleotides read TGTGCCAGCAACCCAAGGCGAGGGAATAGGGGCGAGCAGTACTTC.

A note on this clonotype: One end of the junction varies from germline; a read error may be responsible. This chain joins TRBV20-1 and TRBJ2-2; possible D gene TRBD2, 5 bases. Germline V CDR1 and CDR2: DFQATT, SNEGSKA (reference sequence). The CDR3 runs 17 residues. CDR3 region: CSARSRGGGRNTGERFF. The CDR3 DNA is TGCAGTGCTAGATCGAGAGGAGGAGGACGGAACACCGGGGAGCGGTTTTTT.

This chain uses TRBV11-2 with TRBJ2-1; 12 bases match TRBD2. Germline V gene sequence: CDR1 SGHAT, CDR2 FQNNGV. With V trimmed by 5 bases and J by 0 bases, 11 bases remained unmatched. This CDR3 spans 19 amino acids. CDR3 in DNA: TGTGCCAGCAGCAAATCGGGACTAGCGGGCACGAGCTCCTACAATGAGCAGTTCTTC. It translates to CASSKSGLAGTSSYNEQFF. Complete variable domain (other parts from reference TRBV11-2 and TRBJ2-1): EAGVAQSPRYKIIEKRQSVAFWCNPISGHATLYWYQQILGQGPKLLIQFQNNGVVDDSQLPKDRFSAERLKGVDSTLKIQPAKLEDSAVYLCASSKSGLAGTSSYNEQFFGPGTRLTVL.

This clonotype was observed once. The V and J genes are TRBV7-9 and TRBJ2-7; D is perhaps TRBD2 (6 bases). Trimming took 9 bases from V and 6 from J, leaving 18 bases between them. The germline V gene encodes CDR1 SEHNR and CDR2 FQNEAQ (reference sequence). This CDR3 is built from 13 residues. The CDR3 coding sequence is TGTGCCAGTATTTGGGGGGAGGAACTCGAGCAGTACTTC. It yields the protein CASIWGEELEQYF.

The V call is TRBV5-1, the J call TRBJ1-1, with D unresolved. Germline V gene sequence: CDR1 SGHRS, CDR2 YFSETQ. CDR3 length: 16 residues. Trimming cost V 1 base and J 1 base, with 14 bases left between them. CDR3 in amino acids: CASSLSFLTENTEAFF. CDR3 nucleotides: TGCGCCAGCAGCTTGAGTTTCCTGACGGAGAACACTGAAGCTTTCTTT.

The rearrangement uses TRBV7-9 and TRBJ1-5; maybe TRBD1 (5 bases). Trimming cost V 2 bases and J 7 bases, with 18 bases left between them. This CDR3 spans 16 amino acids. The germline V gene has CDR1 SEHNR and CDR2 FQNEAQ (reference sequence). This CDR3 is CASSLPLPGPPQPQHF. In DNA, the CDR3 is TGTGCCAGCAGCTTACCCCTCCCGGGGCCTCCGCAGCCCCAGCATTTT.

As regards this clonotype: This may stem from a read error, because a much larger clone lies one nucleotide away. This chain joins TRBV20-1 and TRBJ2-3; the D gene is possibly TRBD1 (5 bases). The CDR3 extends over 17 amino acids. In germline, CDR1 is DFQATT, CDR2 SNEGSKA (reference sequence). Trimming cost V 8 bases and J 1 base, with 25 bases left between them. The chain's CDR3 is CSTFRPKGSTGTDTQYF. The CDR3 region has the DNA TGCAGTACTTTCCGACCTAAGGGGTCGACGGGCACAGATACGCAGTATTTT.

CDR3 amino acids: CSANGRGTNTEAFF. The CDR3 region has the DNA TGCAGTGCAAACGGACGGGGAACGAACACTGAAGCTTTCTTT. The chain combines TRBV20-1 with TRBJ1-1; D uncertain. Trimming stripped 6 bases from V and 1 base from J, with 15 bases between. The CDR3 is 14 residues long. Germline CDR1 DFQATT, CDR2 SNEGSKA (reference sequence).